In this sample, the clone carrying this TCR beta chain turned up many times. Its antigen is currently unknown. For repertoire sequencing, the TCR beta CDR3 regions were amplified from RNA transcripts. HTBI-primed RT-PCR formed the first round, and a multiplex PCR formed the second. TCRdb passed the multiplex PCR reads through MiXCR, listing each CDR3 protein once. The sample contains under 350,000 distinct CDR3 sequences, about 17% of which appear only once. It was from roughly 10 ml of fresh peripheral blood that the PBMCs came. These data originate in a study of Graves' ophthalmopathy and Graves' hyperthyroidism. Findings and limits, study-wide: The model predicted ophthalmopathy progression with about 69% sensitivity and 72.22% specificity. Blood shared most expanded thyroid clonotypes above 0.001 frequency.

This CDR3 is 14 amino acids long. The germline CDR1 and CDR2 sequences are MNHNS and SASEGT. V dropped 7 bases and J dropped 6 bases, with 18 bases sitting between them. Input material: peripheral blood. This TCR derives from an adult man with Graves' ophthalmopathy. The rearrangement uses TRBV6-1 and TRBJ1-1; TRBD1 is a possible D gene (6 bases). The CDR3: CASTPTGQSAEAFF. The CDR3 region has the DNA TGTGCCAGCACCCCAACAGGGCAGAGTGCTGAAGCTTTCTTT.